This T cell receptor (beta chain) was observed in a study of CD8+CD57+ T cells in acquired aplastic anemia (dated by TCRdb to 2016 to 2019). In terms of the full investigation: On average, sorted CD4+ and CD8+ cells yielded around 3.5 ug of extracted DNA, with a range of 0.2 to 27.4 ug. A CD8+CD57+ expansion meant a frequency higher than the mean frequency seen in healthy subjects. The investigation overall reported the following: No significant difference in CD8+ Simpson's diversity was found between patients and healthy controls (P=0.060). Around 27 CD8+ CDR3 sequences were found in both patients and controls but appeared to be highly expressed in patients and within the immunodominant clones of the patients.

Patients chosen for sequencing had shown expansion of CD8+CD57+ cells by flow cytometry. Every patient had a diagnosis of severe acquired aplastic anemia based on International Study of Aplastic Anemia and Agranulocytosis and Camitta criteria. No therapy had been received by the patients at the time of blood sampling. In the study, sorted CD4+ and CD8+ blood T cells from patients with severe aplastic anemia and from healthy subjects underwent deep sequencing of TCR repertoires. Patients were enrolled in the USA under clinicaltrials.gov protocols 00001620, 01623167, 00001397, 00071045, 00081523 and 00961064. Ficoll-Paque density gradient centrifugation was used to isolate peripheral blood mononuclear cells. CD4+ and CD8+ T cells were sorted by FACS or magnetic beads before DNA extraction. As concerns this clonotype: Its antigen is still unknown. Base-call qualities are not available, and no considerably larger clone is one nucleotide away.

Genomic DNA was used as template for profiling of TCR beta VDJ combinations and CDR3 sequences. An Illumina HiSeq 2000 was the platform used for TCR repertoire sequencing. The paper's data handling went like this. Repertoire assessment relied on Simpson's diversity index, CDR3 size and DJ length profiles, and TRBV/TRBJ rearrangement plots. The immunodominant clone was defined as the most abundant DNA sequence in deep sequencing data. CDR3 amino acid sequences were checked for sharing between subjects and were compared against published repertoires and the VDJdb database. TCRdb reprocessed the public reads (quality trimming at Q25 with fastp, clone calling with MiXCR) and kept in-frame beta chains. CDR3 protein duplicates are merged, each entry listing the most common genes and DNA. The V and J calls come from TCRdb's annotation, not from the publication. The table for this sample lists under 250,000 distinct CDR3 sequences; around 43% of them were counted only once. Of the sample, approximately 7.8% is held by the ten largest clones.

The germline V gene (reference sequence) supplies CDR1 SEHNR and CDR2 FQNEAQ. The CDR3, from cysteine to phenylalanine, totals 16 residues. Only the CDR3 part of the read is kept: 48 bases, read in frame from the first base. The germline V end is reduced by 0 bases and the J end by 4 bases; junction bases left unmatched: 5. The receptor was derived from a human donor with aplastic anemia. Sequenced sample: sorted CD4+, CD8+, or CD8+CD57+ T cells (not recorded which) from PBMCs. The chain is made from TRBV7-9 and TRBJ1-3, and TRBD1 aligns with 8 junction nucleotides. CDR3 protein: CASSLATGDRGNTIYF. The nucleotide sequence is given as TGTGCCAGCAGCTTAGCGACAGGGGATAGAGGAAACACCATATATTTT.